A single sample gave rise to the 18 T cell receptor beta chains below, sequenced in a study of cytomegalovirus exposure and HLA in healthy donors. Libraries were prepared by immunoSEQ multiplex PCR; TCRdb keeps only in-frame clonotypes and omits some of them. The sample shows approximately 150,000 clones, approximately 86% of them seen only once. Source material: PBMCs. The receptors derive from a man aged 18 to 29 in good health and CMV-seropositive.

The chain recombines TRBV7-6 with TRBJ2-7; 10 bases are shared with TRBD2. Germline V gene sequence: CDR1 SGHVS, CDR2 FNYEAQ. V lost 5 bases, J lost 3 bases, and 7 bases stayed unmatched. This CDR3 is built from 15 residues. In DNA form, the CDR3 reads TGTGCCAGCAGCGCTCGACTAGCGGGTGGCTACGAGCAGTACTTC. This translates into CASSARLAGGYEQYF.

The gene calls are TRBV6-5 and TRBJ2-1, with D perhaps TRBD2 (7 bases). Looked up from germline, CDR1 is MNHEY and CDR2 is SVGAGI. The CDR3 sequence is 14 residues long. V was clipped by 0 bases and J by 10 bases, with 13 bases between them. CDR3 sequence: CASSYSTGGQEQFF. The CDR3 coding sequence is TGTGCCAGCAGTTACTCGACCGGGGGGCAGGAGCAGTTCTTC.

The chain employs TRBV10-3 and TRBJ2-1; 8 nucleotides match TRBD2. CDR1 is ENHRY, CDR2 SYGVKD, per germline. The V gene end was trimmed by 4 bases and the J gene end by 2 bases; junction bases not matched to a gene: 4. The CDR3 runs 15 residues. CDR3 region: CAISGSGNTYNEQFF. Written as DNA, the CDR3 is TGTGCCATCAGTGGTAGCGGGAATACCTACAATGAGCAGTTCTTC.

The chain carries TRBV5-1 and TRBJ1-1; TRBD1 is a possible D gene (5 bases). Trimming left V 3 bases short and J 10 bases short, with 19 bases between. Germline loops: CDR1 SGHRS, CDR2 YFSETQ. The CDR3 length is 14 residues. CDR3 sequence reads: CASSSTLDGGGAFF. The CDR3, as DNA: TGCGCCAGCAGCTCAACCCTGGACGGGGGGGGAGCTTTCTTT.

The chain employs TRBV7-2 and TRBJ2-2; 7 bases fit TRBD1. Germline-derived CDR1 and CDR2 are SGHTA and FQGNSA. Trimming at V came to 4 bases and at J to 1 base, leaving 3 bases not matched to a gene. This CDR3 has 15 amino acids. The CDR3 region has the DNA TGTGCCAGCAGCTCAAGGACAGGGAACACCGGGGAGCTGTTTTTT. Translated, it gives CASSSRTGNTGELFF.

V usage is TRBV18 and J usage is TRBJ1-2; 7 bases line up with TRBD1. This CDR3 region has 18 residues. The V segment lost 1 base and the J segment 1 base; nucleotides outside the gene matches: 12. Germline CDR1 KGHSH, CDR2 LQKENI. The CDR3 protein is CASSPQQTGATVNYGYTF. CDR3 DNA: TGTGCCAGCTCACCACAGCAAACAGGGGCCACGGTTAACTATGGCTACACCTTC.

This rearrangement joins TRBV6-6 to TRBJ2-3; TRBD2 matches 8 bases. The germline gives CDR1 MNHNY, CDR2 SVGAGI (reference sequence). The V segment lost 4 bases and the J segment 1 base; nucleotides outside the gene matches: 4. The CDR3 totals 15 residues. The DNA for the CDR3 is TGTGCCAGCAGTTTGAGCGGGGGACGCACAGATACGCAGTATTTT. Encoded protein: CASSLSGGRTDTQYF.

This clone was counted once. The chain employs TRBV7-2 and TRBJ1-5, with D hard to call. Trimming removed 3 bases at V and 7 bases at J, with 10 bases between. This CDR3 has 13 residues. Looked up from germline, CDR1 is SGHTA and CDR2 is FQGNSA. CDR3 bases: TGTGCCAGCAGCTTTACTCACGTGCAGCCCCAGCATTTT. It translates to CASSFTHVQPQHF.

This clone is a singleton in its sample. This chain uses TRBV7-3 with TRBJ2-2; D possibly corresponds to TRBD2 (6 bases). Germline V CDR1 and CDR2: SGHTA, FQGTGA. The CDR3 is made up of 15 amino acids. Trimming left V 3 bases short and J 7 bases short, with 15 bases between. The CDR3 bases are TGTGCCAGCAGCTTTGGAGGGAGTAGTATCGGGGAGCTGTTTTTT. Its protein is CASSFGGSSIGELFF. The variable domain in full, completed from reference TRBV7-3 and TRBJ2-2, reads GAGVSQTPSNKVTEKGKYVELRCDPISGHTALYWYRQSLGQGPEFLIYFQGTGAADDSGLPNDRFFAVRPEGSVSTLKIQRTERGDSAVYLCASSFGGSSIGELFFGEGSRLTVL.

The V and J genes are TRBV6-1 and TRBJ2-7; D is undetermined. The ends were cut back, 1 base at V and 8 bases at J, with 9 bases in the middle. CDR3 size: 12 residues. The germline gives CDR1 MNHNS, CDR2 SASEGT. The CDR3 DNA is TGTGCCAGCAGTGAAGGTAGTCTCAAGCAGTACTTC. As protein: CASSEGSLKQYF.

The chain couples TRBV6-6 to TRBJ2-2; 9 bases match TRBD2. V lost 8 bases to trimming and J lost 7 bases; unmatched junction nucleotides: 8. The CDR3 is made up of 14 amino acids. The germline CDR1 and CDR2 sequences are MNHNY and SVGAGI (reference sequence). The CDR3 DNA reads TGTGCCAGCCTCAACCGACTAGCGGTCGGGGAGCTGTTTTTT. This translates into CASLNRLAVGELFF.

This rearrangement joins TRBV9 to TRBJ1-3; 7 bases align to TRBD1. Germline CDR1 SGDLS, CDR2 YYNGEE. This CDR3 spans 15 amino acids. Losses at the gene ends were 3 bases for V and 3 bases for J; bases not matched to a gene: 6. The CDR3 loop is CASSEQGGFGNTIYF. The CDR3 nucleotides are TGTGCCAGCAGCGAGCAGGGGGGCTTTGGAAACACCATATATTTT.

The rearrangement uses TRBV19 and TRBJ1-1, with 12 bases aligning to TRBD1. The CDR3 sequence is 14 residues long. V shed 3 bases, J shed 5 bases, and the junction held 1 base outside the gene matches. CDR1 LNHDA and CDR2 SQIVND come from the germline V gene (reference sequence). The CDR3 loop reads CASSMGQGATEAFF. CDR3 coding DNA: TGTGCCAGTAGTATGGGACAGGGGGCAACTGAAGCTTTCTTT.

On this clone: One junction end does not reproduce the germline sequence, and a read error may be involved. V is TRBV6-5 and J is TRBJ2-7, with 8 bases fitting TRBD2. In germline, CDR1 is MNHEY, CDR2 SVGAGI. This CDR3 has 14 amino acids. In DNA, the CDR3 is TGTGCCAGCAGTTACCGGGAGGGGGGCTACCAGCAGTACTTC. Its protein product is CASSYREGGYQQYF.

The rearrangement uses TRBV6-5 and TRBJ2-1; TRBD2 aligns across 9 bases. This CDR3 region has 14 residues. Per the germline V gene, CDR1 is MNHEY and CDR2 is SVGAGI. V shed 4 bases, J shed 8 bases, and the junction held 6 bases outside the gene matches. CDR3 loop: CASSFGGRAYEQFF. Here the CDR3 DNA reads TGTGCCAGCAGTTTCGGCGGGAGGGCCTATGAGCAGTTCTTC.

This clone was found once. The chain has TRBV5-6 and TRBJ2-1, with a tentative D call TRBD2 (6 bases). V lost 4 bases to trimming and J lost 7 bases, with 24 bases between them. Germline loops: CDR1 SGHDT, CDR2 YYEEEE. The CDR3 runs to 17 residues. The CDR3 region has the DNA TGTGCCAGCAGCCGGCTGGTCGGGACGGGAGAGGGGAATGAGCAGTTCTTC. Its translation: CASSRLVGTGEGNEQFF.

The chain has TRBV2 and TRBJ2-2, with 8 bases that match TRBD2. The CDR3 runs 15 residues. From germline, CDR1 is SNHLY and CDR2 FYNNEI. V was clipped by 3 bases and J by 4 bases; unmatched bases: 4. This CDR3 reads CASSESLAGTGELFF. CDR3 DNA: TGTGCCAGCAGTGAGAGCCTAGCGGGCACCGGGGAGCTGTTTTTT.

The V gene is TRBV27, the J gene TRBJ2-1; maybe TRBD2 (6 bases). Looked up from germline, CDR1 is MNHEY and CDR2 is SMNVEV (reference sequence). This CDR3 has 15 amino acids. V was shortened by 7 bases and J by 5 bases, with 18 bases between the two germline ends. Written as DNA, the CDR3 is TGTGCCAGCAATTTCCGGGACTCCACGGACAATGAGCAGTTCTTC. The encoded protein is CASNFRDSTDNEQFF.